This T cell receptor beta chain originates from a study of shared T cell receptors in the human thymus (dated by TCRdb to about 2021). In the study overall: The study investigated the way shared, self-reactive T-cell receptor alpha chains are produced in the human thymus.

To prepare the library, the immunoSEQ multiplex PCR assay was applied. TCRdb stores this immuneACCESS table with in-frame sequences only. Part of the clones is absent; in the studies checked, under half of the shortfall reflects unresolved V genes, and no reason is known for the rest. Present in this sample are roughly 500,000 clones, around 78% of which were seen just once. Around 0.013% of the sample is held by the ten biggest clonotypes. This clone was seen a few times. What this receptor recognizes is not known. There are no base qualities to consult, and no much larger clone falls within one base. For this chain, trimming is 7 bases at the V end and 4 bases at the J end, and the number of junction bases without a gene match is 4. CDR1 SGHDN and CDR2 FVKESK were looked up in the germline V gene. From its cysteine to its phenylalanine, the CDR3 spans 13 amino acids. The CDR3 DNA has 39 bases and is translated from base 1.

This same sample was also taken into another study, of human thymus T cells. From that second study: The donors were immunologically healthy infants in Finland who had open corrective cardiac surgery for congenital heart defects. Thymus tissue was obtained as surgical resects removed during corrective cardiac surgery. Biased V and J gene segment usage appeared to be present in both thymic and peripheral blood repertoires. The related research reported highly overlapping thymic TCR repertoires among unrelated individuals. TCR alpha and beta repertoires from roughly 8 infant thymus samples and a few related peripheral blood samples were characterized in the study. The cohort included about 6 male and a couple of female infants, with donor ages spanning 7 to 244 days. Thymocytes were mechanically released from the tissue and were stored as pellets of roughly 9.5-34 million cells at -70 degrees C. A QIAsymphony instrument was used to extract genomic DNA from frozen cell pellets. The immunoSEQ multiplex PCR assay was used to amplify the TCRB and TCRAD loci from a standardized amount of quality-controlled genomic DNA. The amplicons covered the V(D)J region and were long enough to include the CDR3 and to identify the V and J genes. Amplicon sequencing was performed on an Illumina platform through the commercial immunoSEQ service. Primer bias and sequencing errors were corrected as previously described, and TCRAD and TCRB were defined on the basis of the IMGT database. Repertoires were analysed with immunoSEQ Analyzer 3.0 and VDJTools, covering basic statistics, V/J segment usage, diversity estimates, rarefaction and pairwise overlap. Diversity was estimated using the Chao1, ChaoE, Efron-Thisted, Shannon and inverse Simpson indices, and was also estimated on datasets down-sampled to the size of the smallest sample. Repertoire overlap was determined by strict matching of CDR3 nucleotide sequence, V gene and J gene, and Jaccard-based multidimensional scaling clustering was applied. Thymus samples yielded on average approximately 800,000 unique TCRB clonotypes, compared with around 79,000 from blood samples.

The sample comprised thymocytes. This TCR was recovered from a boy in the first two years of life with a congenital heart defect. Donor details come from another sample of the same person, matched by shared clones. The chain is made from TRBV14 and TRBJ2-7, and TRBD2 aligns with 10 junction nucleotides. The CDR3 protein: CASKAGGPYEQYF. The DNA is as follows: TGTGCCAGCAAAGCGGGAGGGCCTTACGAGCAGTACTTC.